These 25 T cell receptor beta chains were all obtained from the same sample, sequenced in a study of blood T cell repertoires in COVID-19. TCRdb's table, derived via immunoSEQ multiplex PCR, lists solely in-frame clones and lacks some. The data contain 150,000 to 160,000 clones, approximately 80% of them singletons. Sequencing was done on a sample of peripheral blood. These receptors were collected from a woman aged 55-69 years with COVID-19, enrolled during active disease.

This sequence joins TRBV6-5 and TRBJ1-5, with 7 bases identical to TRBD1. The V gene end was trimmed by 7 bases and the J gene end by 7 bases; junction bases not matched to a gene: 10. The germline CDR1 and CDR2 sequences are MNHEY and SVGAGI. The CDR3 covers 14 residues. This chain's CDR3 is CASTTRTGGQPQHF. The CDR3 nucleotides are TGTGCCAGCACCACTCGGACAGGCGGCCAGCCCCAGCATTTT.

This chain uses TRBV11-2 with TRBJ1-1; 7 bases are a match to TRBD1. Germline-derived CDR1 and CDR2 are SGHAT and FQNNGV. This CDR3 spans 11 amino acids. Unmatched junction bases numbered 3, after V lost 7 bases and J lost 7 bases. Here the CDR3 DNA reads TGTGCCAGCACCAGACAGGGTGAAGCTTTCTTT. Translation: CASTRQGEAFF.

The chain carries TRBV7-8 and TRBJ1-2; D gene unclear. Germline CDR1 is SGHVS and CDR2 is FQNEAQ. CDR3 length: 17 residues. The V gene lost 3 bases and the J gene lost 7 bases, with 24 bases spanning the gap. CDR3 sequence: CASSLAGNVLLAGGYTF. CDR3 sequence (DNA): TGTGCCAGCAGCTTGGCCGGGAACGTTTTACTCGCGGGTGGCTACACCTTC.

This chain uses TRBV7-9 with TRBJ1-2, with TRBD1 matching over 10 bases. The CDR3 runs 15 residues. The V gene's germline CDR1 is SEHNR and CDR2 FQNEAQ (reference sequence). V lost 5 bases to trimming and J lost 4 bases; unmatched junction nucleotides: 7. The CDR3 region is CASSLGQGLSYGYTF. The CDR3 DNA reads as TGTGCCAGCAGCCTGGGACAGGGGCTTTCCTATGGCTACACCTTC.

Notes on this clone: The identical CDR3 is also encoded by other nucleotide sequences in the sample. The chain couples TRBV3-1 (or the pseudogene TRBV3-2) to TRBJ1-3, with 7 bases that match TRBD1. The CDR3 spans 14 residues. Per germline, CDR1 LGHDT and CDR2 YNNKEL (reference sequence). The V segment lost 4 bases and the J segment 0 bases; nucleotides outside the gene matches: 0. CDR3 sequence reads: CASSRQGSGNTIYF. The CDR3 DNA follows: TGTGCCAGCAGCCGACAGGGCTCTGGAAACACCATATATTTT.

V is TRBV5-1 and J is TRBJ2-5, with 8 bases that match TRBD2. The junction had 17 bases not matched to a gene; V was cut back by 4 bases and J by 0 bases. CDR1 is SGHRS, CDR2 YFSETQ, per germline. The CDR3 covers 19 residues. CDR3 DNA sequence: TGCGCCAGCAGCCCCCGAAGAGCGGGAGTCCTTGAGTACCAAGAGACCCAGTACTTC. This encodes CASSPRRAGVLEYQETQYF.

The genes are TRBV21-1 and TRBJ1-2. TRBV21-1 is deemed a pseudogene. The CDR3 extends over 15 amino acids. The DNA for the CDR3 is TGTGCCAGCAGCAAAACGGGGGGCGAGGTCTATGGCTACACCTTC. It specifies CASSKTGGEVYGYTF.

This clone has a handful of counts. J is TRBJ2-7 and V is TRBV10-3; possible D gene TRBD1, 5 bases. The CDR3 is 15 residues long. V dropped 4 bases and J dropped 0 bases, with 13 bases sitting between them. CDR1 and CDR2 from the germline V gene are ENHRY and SYGVKD. The CDR3 nucleotides are TGTGCCATCAGTGCCCTTGGCAGGGACTCCTACGAGCAGTACTTC. Protein product: CAISALGRDSYEQYF.

As DNA, the CDR3 is TGTGCCAGTAGTCCCAGGGTGAACACTGAAGCTTTCTTT. This gives the protein CASSPRVNTEAFF. The chain carries TRBV19 and TRBJ1-1, with D maybe TRBD1 (5 bases). V was cut by 5 bases and J by 0 bases, with 7 bases left in between. The CDR3 is made up of 13 amino acids. CDR1 and CDR2 from the germline V gene are LNHDA and SQIVND (reference sequence).

The chain combines TRBV5-6 with TRBJ1-1, with 7 bases aligning to TRBD1. The ends lost 1 base at V and 3 bases at J; junction bases unmatched: 6. Germline values: CDR1 SGHDT, CDR2 YYEEEE. This CDR3 has 15 residues. This CDR3 reads CASSLLGQGDTEAFF. The CDR3 DNA sequence: TGTGCCAGCAGCTTGCTCGGTCAGGGGGACACTGAAGCTTTCTTT. The entire variable domain, with the rest obtained from reference TRBV5-6 and TRBJ1-1, is as follows: DAGVTQSPTHLIKTRGQQVTLRCSPKSGHDTVSWYQQALGQGPQFIFQYYEEEERQRGNFPDRFSGHQFPNYSSELNVNALLLGDSALYLCASSLLGQGDTEAFFGQGTRLTVV.

The V call is TRBV5-1, the J call TRBJ1-2; perhaps TRBD1 as D (5 bases). The length of the CDR3 is 15 residues. CDR1 and CDR2 from the germline V gene are SGHRS and YFSETQ. V was shortened by 2 bases and J by 0 bases, with 11 bases between the two germline ends. The CDR3 coding sequence is TGCGCCAGCAGCTTTCCGGGGGATCCTAACTATGGCTACACCTTC. Protein sequence: CASSFPGDPNYGYTF.

This chain connects TRBV7-3 to TRBJ1-1, with 7 bases lining up with TRBD1. V lost 6 bases and J lost 3; bases outside the gene matches: 4. Germline-derived CDR1 and CDR2 are SGHTA and FQGTGA. This CDR3 is built from 13 residues. Here the CDR3 reads CASSRGPDTEAFF. The CDR3 nucleotides read TGTGCCAGCAGTAGGGGGCCCGACACTGAAGCTTTCTTT.

The chain has TRBV25-1 and TRBJ2-1, with TRBD2 identical over 8 bases. Germline V gene sequence: CDR1 MGHDK, CDR2 SYGVNS. Germline trimming cut 3 bases from V and 4 bases from J; bases unmatched to any gene: 8. The CDR3 has 16 amino acids. CDR3 bases: TGTGCCAGCAGTGAGGCTCAGCGGGAGTTTTACAATGAGCAGTTCTTC. As protein: CASSEAQREFYNEQFF.

The chain combines TRBV7-9 with TRBJ1-1; the D gene is possibly TRBD1 (6 bases). The CDR3 loop spans 12 amino acids. V was cut by 6 bases and J by 3 bases, with 8 bases left in between. The germline gives CDR1 SEHNR, CDR2 FQNEAQ (reference sequence). The CDR3 spells CASRPGDTEAFF. The CDR3 nucleotides are TGTGCCAGCAGACCAGGGGACACTGAAGCTTTCTTT. Combining the CDR3 with reference TRBV7-9 and TRBJ1-1 gives the whole variable domain DTGVSQNPRHKITKRGQNVTFRCDPISEHNRLYWYRQTLGQGPEFLTYFQNEAQLEKSRLLSDRFSAERPKGSFSTLEIQRTEQGDSAMYLCASRPGDTEAFFGQGTRLTVV.

The V call is TRBV7-6, the J call TRBJ1-1, with 9 bases matching TRBD1. Germline V lookup: CDR1 SGHVS, CDR2 FNYEAQ. CDR3 length: 14 residues. V shed 0 bases, J shed 11 bases, and the junction held 7 bases outside the gene matches. CDR3: CASSLARTGEEAFF. The DNA of the CDR3 is TGTGCCAGCAGCTTAGCAAGGACAGGGGAGGAGGCTTTCTTT.

The J gene is TRBJ1-1, the V gene TRBV3-1 (or the pseudogene TRBV3-2); 9 nucleotides align to TRBD1. The ends lost 6 bases at V and 8 bases at J; junction bases unmatched: 7. Germline CDR1 LGHDT, CDR2 YNNKEL (reference sequence). The CDR3 runs 13 residues. The CDR3 region has the DNA TGTGCCAGCAGGCCGGGACAGGGTTTCGAAGCTTTCTTT. This sequence encodes CASRPGQGFEAFF.

This CDR3 reads CASSPASGRWIDTQYF. DNA of the CDR3: TGTGCCAGCTCACCGGCGAGCGGGAGGTGGATAGATACGCAGTATTTT. The rearrangement links TRBV18 to TRBJ2-3; 9 bases are a match to TRBD2. This CDR3 comprises 16 residues. The V and J ends lost 3 bases and 5 bases, in that order; junction bases with no gene match: 9. CDR1 is KGHSH, CDR2 LQKENI, per germline.

Details on this clone: The sample contains more than one DNA sequence encoding this CDR3. CDR3 amino acids: CASSQVRQTGELFF. CDR3 bases: TGTGCCAGCAGCCAAGTGAGACAGACCGGGGAGCTGTTTTTT. The chain joins TRBV14 to TRBJ2-2, with a weak D call TRBD1 (5 bases). The CDR3 totals 14 residues. Per germline, CDR1 SGHDN and CDR2 FVKESK. V was cut by 1 base and J by 5 bases, with 8 bases left in between.

This clone came up a few times. The V call is TRBV6-1, the J call TRBJ2-1; TRBD2 might be the D (5 bases). This CDR3 is 16 amino acids long. V lost 4 bases and J lost 0, with 13 bases in between. Germline V gene data show CDR1 as MNHNS and CDR2 as SASEGT. The CDR3 DNA reads as TGTGCCAGCAGTGCCCTCCTAGCCTCCTCCTACAATGAGCAGTTCTTC. Translating it yields CASSALLASSYNEQFF.

About this clone: Other DNA sequences within the sample encode an identical CDR3. The J gene is TRBJ1-6, the V gene TRBV7-3; 9 nucleotides align to TRBD1. V shed 2 bases, J shed 7 bases, and the junction held 0 bases outside the gene matches. CDR1 and CDR2 from the germline V gene are SGHTA and FQGTGA. The CDR3 contains 14 residues. DNA of the CDR3: TGTGCCAGCAGCTTAGGGACAGGGAATTCACCCCTCCACTTT. This gives the protein CASSLGTGNSPLHF.

V usage is TRBV18 and J usage is TRBJ1-1; D is uncertain. The V end lost 7 bases, the J end lost 0 bases, and 3 bases lay between the germline ends. The CDR3 extends over 11 amino acids. Looked up from germline, CDR1 is KGHSH and CDR2 is LQKENI. CDR3 DNA sequence: TGTGCCAGCTTCTTGAACACTGAAGCTTTCTTT. It translates to CASFLNTEAFF.

CDR3 sequence: CASSLATRQVRYTGELFF. CDR3 bases: TGTGCCAGCAGCTTAGCCACTCGACAGGTCCGCTACACCGGGGAGCTGTTTTTT. The V and J genes are TRBV11-2 and TRBJ2-2, with D possibly matching TRBD1 (6 bases). Germline V gene sequence: CDR1 SGHAT, CDR2 FQNNGV. V was pared by 1 base and J by 3 bases, with 18 bases between. This CDR3 is 18 amino acids long.

This chain joins TRBV3-1 (or the pseudogene TRBV3-2) and TRBJ2-2; perhaps TRBD1 as D (6 bases). Trimming removed 3 bases from V and 1 base from J, with 9 bases in between. Germline V gives CDR1 LGHDT, CDR2 YNNKEL (reference sequence). The CDR3 covers 15 residues. The CDR3 region is CASSQATGNTGELFF. In nucleotides, the CDR3 is TGTGCCAGCAGCCAGGCGACAGGGAACACCGGGGAGCTGTTTTTT.

J is TRBJ1-1 and V is TRBV7-6; 9 bases fit TRBD1. In germline, CDR1 is SGHVS, CDR2 FNYEAQ. The CDR3 runs to 14 residues. The V segment lost 1 base and the J segment 4 bases; nucleotides outside the gene matches: 1. CDR3 in amino acids: CASSLGQGVTEAFF. CDR3 nucleotides: TGTGCCAGCAGCTTAGGACAGGGGGTCACTGAAGCTTTCTTT.

The V gene is TRBV7-8, the J gene TRBJ1-5; D might be TRBD1 (5 bases). This CDR3 region has 12 residues. The V and J ends lost 6 bases and 11 bases respectively, with 14 bases between them. Germline assignment: CDR1 SGHVS and CDR2 FQNEAQ. The CDR3 region is CASSLDGGTQHF. The CDR3 nucleotides read TGTGCCAGCAGTTTGGACGGGGGGACCCAGCATTTT.